This TCR beta chain emerged from a study of T cells in localized non-small cell lung cancer. General study findings and limits: Among blood samples, higher T cell density accompanied longer overall survival. Out of the top 100 tumor clones, a median about 50 were seen in adjacent lung. A single tumor region was sequenced, leaving heterogeneity possible. Tumor showed lower T cell clonality than uninvolved adjacent lung, where it was highest.

A note on this clone: Antigen unknown.

Only in-frame clones appear in the TCRdb table, and some are missing; sequencing was by immunoSEQ multiplex PCR. The repertoire has about 24,000 clones, roughly 84% of them found once; the top ten carry 25% to 30%. CDR1 is LNHDA, CDR2 SQIVND, per germline (reference sequence). The CDR3 has 15 residues. Deletions cut 7 bases from V and 1 base from J, with 14 bases between. This clonotype originated in a male donor aged 60 or over with stage I squamous cell lung carcinoma. The rearrangement joins TRBV19 to TRBJ1-5, with D possibly being TRBD1 (5 bases). The source was peripheral blood, collected before any cancer treatment. CDR3 in amino acids: CASKSGEGSNQPQHF. DNA for the CDR3: TGTGCCAGTAAGTCGGGGGAGGGGAGCAATCAGCCCCAGCATTTT.